This T cell receptor beta chain derives from a study of blood T cell repertoires in COVID-19. Study-level background: From the United States, Italy and Spain came samples of acute and convalescent COVID-19.

CDR3 length: 17 amino acids. The germline V gene encodes CDR1 SGHRS and CDR2 YFSETQ. Losses at the gene ends were 0 bases for V and 2 bases for J; bases not matched to a gene: 6. Some clones are missing from TCRdb's copy, which holds only in-frame ones; the method was immunoSEQ multiplex PCR. The table records some 250,000 clones, roughly 86% of them present only once. This rearrangement joins TRBV5-1 to TRBJ2-1; the match to TRBD2 covers 9 bases. The sample was peripheral blood. The TCR sequence derives from a woman aged 55-70 years with COVID-19, enrolled during active disease. In DNA form, the CDR3 reads TGCGCCAGCAGCTTGGCGGGCGGGAGGGCCCCCTACAATGAGCAGTTCTTC. Translation gives CASSLAGGRAPYNEQFF.